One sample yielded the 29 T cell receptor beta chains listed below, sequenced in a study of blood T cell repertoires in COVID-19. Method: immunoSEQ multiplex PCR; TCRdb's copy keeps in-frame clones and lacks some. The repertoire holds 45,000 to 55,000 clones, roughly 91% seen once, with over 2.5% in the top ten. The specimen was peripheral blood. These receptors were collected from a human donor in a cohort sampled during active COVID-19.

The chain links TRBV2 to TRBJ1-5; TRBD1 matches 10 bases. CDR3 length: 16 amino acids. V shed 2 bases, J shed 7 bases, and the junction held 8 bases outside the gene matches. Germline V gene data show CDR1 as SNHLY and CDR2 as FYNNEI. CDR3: CASSELDRGQVQPQHF. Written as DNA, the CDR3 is TGTGCCAGCAGTGAACTCGACAGGGGGCAAGTACAGCCCCAGCATTTT.

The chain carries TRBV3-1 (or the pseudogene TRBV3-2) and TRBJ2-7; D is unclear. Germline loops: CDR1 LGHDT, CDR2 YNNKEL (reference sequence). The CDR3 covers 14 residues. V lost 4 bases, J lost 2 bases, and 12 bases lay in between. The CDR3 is CASSLRHKPYEQYF. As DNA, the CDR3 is TGTGCCAGCAGCCTCAGACACAAGCCCTACGAGCAGTACTTC.

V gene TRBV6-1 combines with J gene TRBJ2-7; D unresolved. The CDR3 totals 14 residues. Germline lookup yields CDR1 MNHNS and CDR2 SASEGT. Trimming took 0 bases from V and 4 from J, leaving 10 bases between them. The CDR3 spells CASSEATPGYEQYF. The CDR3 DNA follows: TGTGCCAGCAGTGAAGCCACCCCCGGGTACGAGCAGTACTTC.

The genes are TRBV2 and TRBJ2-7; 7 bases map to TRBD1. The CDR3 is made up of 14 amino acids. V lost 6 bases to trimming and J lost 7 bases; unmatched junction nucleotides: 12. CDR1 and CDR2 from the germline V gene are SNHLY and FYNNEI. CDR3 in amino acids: CASRIQRQGREQYF. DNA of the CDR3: TGTGCCAGCAGAATCCAGCGACAGGGCCGAGAGCAGTACTTC.

The CDR3 loop is CASSIRANQPQHF. CDR3 coding DNA: TGTGCCAGCAGCATCAGGGCCAATCAGCCCCAGCATTTT. The chain uses TRBV3-1 (or the pseudogene TRBV3-2) and TRBJ1-5, with a weak D call TRBD1 (5 bases). The germline CDR1 and CDR2 sequences are LGHDT and YNNKEL (reference sequence). Trimming took off 5 bases at V and 3 bases at J, with 8 bases between the two ends. This CDR3 is built from 13 residues.

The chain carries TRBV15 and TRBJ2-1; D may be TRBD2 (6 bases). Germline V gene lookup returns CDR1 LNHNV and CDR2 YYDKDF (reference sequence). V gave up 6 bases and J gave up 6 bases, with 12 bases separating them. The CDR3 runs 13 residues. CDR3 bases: TGTGCCACCAGAACCCGACTAGTCAATGAGCAGTTCTTC. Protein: CATRTRLVNEQFF.

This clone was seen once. This chain's CDR3 is CASSVAQGTGELFF. In DNA, the CDR3 is TGTGCCAGCAGCGTAGCACAGGGCACCGGGGAGCTGTTTTTT. The rearrangement links TRBV9 to TRBJ2-2, with a tentative D call TRBD1 (6 bases). V was clipped by 0 bases and J by 4 bases, with 7 bases between them. Per the germline V gene, CDR1 is SGDLS and CDR2 is YYNGEE. The CDR3 length is 14 residues.

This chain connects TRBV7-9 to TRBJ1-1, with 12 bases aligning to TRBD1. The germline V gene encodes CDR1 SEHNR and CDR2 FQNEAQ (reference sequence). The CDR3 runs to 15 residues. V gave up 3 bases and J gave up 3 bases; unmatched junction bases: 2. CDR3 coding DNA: TGTGCCAGCAGCTTTGGGACAGGGGGCTACACTGAAGCTTTCTTT. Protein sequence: CASSFGTGGYTEAFF.

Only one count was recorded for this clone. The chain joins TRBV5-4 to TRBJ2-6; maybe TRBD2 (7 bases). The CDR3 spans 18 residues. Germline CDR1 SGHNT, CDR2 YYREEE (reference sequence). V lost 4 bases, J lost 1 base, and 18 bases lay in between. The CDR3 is CASSRPGGGNSGANVLTF. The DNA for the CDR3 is TGTGCCAGCAGCCGCCCGGGCGGGGGCAATTCTGGGGCCAACGTCCTGACTTTC.

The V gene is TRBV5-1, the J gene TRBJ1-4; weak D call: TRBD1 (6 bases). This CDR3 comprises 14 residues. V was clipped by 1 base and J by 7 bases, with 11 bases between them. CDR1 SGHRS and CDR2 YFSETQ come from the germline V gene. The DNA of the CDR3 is TGCGCCAGCAGCTTGTCACAGGGAGTTGAAAAACTGTTTTTT. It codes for CASSLSQGVEKLFF.

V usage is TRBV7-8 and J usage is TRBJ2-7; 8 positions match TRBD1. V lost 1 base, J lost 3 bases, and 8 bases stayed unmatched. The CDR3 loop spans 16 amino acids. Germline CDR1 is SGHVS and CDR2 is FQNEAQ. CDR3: CASSLDTRQGYYEQYF. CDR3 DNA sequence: TGTGCCAGCAGCTTAGACACCCGACAGGGGTACTACGAGCAGTACTTC.

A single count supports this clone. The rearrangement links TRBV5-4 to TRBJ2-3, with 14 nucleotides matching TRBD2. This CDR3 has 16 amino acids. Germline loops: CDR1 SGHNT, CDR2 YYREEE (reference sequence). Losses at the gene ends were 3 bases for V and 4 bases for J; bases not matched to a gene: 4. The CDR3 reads CASSWGTSGSSDTQYF. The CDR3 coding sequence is TGTGCCAGCAGCTGGGGGACTAGCGGGAGTTCAGATACGCAGTATTTT.

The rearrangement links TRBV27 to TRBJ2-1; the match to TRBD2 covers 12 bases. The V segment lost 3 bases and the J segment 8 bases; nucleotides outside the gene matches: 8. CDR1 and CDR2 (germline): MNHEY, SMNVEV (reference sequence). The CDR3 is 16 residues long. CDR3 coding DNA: TGTGCCAGCAGTTTCGAGACTAGCGGGAGACCCGATGAGCAGTTCTTC. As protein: CASSFETSGRPDEQFF.

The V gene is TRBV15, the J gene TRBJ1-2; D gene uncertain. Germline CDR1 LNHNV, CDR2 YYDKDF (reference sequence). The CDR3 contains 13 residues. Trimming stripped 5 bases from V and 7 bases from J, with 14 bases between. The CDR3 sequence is CATSERLGGGYTF. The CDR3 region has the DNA TGTGCCACCAGCGAACGTTTGGGAGGTGGCTACACCTTC.

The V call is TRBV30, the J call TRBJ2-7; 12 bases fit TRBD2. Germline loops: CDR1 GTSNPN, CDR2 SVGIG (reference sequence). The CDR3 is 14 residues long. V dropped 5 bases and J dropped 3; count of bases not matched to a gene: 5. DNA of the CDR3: TGTGCCTGGTCGGTGGGACTAGCGGGCTACGAGCAGTACTTC. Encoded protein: CAWSVGLAGYEQYF.

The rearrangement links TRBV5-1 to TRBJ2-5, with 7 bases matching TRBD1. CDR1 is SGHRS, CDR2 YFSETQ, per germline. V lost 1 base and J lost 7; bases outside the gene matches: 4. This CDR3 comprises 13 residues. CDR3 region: CASSLRAGGTQYF. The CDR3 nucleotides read TGCGCCAGCAGCTTGAGGGCAGGGGGGACCCAGTACTTC.

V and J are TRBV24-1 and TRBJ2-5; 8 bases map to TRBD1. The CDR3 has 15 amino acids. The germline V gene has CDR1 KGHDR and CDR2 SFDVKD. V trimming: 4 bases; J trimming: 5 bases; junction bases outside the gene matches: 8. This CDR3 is CATSDRTGGRETQYF. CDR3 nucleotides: TGTGCCACCAGTGACCGTACAGGGGGTAGGGAGACCCAGTACTTC.

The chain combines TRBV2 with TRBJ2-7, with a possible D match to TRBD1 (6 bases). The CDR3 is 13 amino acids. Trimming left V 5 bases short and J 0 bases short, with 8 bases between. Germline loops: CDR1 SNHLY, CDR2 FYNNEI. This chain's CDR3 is CASSWDNSYEQYF. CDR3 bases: TGTGCCAGCAGTTGGGACAACTCCTACGAGCAGTACTTC. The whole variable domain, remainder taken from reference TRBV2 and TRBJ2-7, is EPEVTQTPSHQVTQMGQEVILRCVPISNHLYFYWYRQILGQKVEFLVSFYNNEISEKSEIFDDQFSVERPDGSNFTLKIRSTKLEDSAMYFCASSWDNSYEQYFGPGTRLTVT.

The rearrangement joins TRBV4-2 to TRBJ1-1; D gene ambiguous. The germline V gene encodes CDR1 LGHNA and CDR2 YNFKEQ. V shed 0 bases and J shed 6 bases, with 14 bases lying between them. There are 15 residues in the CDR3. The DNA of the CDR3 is TGTGCCAGCAGCCAAGAGGCTAGGGTGGGAGCTGAAGCTTTCTTT. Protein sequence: CASSQEARVGAEAFF.

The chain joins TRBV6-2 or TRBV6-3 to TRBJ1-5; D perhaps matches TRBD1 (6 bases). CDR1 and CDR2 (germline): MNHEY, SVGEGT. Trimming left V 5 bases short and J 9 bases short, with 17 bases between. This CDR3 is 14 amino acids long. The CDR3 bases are TGTGCCAGCAGTAAAGGAGGGGGGGGTAGGCCCCAGCATTTT. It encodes CASSKGGGGRPQHF.

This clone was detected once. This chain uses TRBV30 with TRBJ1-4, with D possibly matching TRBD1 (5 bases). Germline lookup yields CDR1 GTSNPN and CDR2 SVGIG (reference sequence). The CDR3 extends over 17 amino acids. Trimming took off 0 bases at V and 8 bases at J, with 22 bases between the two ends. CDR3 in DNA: TGTGCCTGGAGTGTATCAGGTTTCGGGAGGGGTTGGGAAAAACTGTTTTTT. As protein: CAWSVSGFGRGWEKLFF.

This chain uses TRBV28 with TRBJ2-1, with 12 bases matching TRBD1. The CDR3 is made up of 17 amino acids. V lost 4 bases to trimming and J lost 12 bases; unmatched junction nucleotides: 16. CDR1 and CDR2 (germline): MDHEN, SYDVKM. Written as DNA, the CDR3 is TGTGCCAGCAGTTCACCCACGGGACAGGGGGCGCGGAGCGGGCAGTTCTTC. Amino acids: CASSSPTGQGARSGQFF.

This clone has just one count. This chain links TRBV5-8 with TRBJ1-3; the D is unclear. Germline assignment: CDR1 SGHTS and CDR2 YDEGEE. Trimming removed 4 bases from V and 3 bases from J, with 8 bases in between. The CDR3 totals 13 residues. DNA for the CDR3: TGTGCCAGCAGCCGACAAATTGGAAACACCATATATTTT. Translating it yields CASSRQIGNTIYF.

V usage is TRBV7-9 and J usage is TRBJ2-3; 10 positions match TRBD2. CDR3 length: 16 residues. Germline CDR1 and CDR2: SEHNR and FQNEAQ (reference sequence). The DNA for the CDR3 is TGTGCTCAAGATCGCGGGCTAGCGGGGGTCACAGATACGCAGTATTTT. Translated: CAQDRGLAGVTDTQYF.

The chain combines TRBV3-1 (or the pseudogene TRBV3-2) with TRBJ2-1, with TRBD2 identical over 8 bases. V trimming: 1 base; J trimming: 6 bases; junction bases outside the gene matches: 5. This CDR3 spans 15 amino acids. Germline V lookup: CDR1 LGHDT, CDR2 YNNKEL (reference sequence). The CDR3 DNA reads TGTGCCAGCAGCCAAGGGTCCAGCGGGAGCAATGAGCAGTTCTTC. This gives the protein CASSQGSSGSNEQFF.

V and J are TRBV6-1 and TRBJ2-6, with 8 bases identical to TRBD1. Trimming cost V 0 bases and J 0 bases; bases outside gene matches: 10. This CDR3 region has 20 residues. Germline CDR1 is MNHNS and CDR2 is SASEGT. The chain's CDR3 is CASSEARVGQAFSGANVLTF. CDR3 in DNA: TGTGCCAGCAGTGAAGCGAGGGTGGGACAGGCCTTCTCTGGGGCCAACGTCCTGACTTTC.

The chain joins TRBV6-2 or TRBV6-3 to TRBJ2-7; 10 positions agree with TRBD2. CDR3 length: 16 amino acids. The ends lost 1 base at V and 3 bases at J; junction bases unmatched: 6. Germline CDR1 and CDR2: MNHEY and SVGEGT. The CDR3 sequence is CASSYLLAGKGYEQYF. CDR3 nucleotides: TGTGCCAGCAGTTACTTACTAGCGGGAAAGGGCTACGAGCAGTACTTC.

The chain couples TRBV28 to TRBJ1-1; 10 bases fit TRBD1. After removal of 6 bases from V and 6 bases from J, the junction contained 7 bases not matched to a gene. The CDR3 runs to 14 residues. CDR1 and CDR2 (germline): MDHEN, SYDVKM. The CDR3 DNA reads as TGTGCCAGCAGCCTGGGGGGACAGGGGTCTGAAGCTTTCTTT. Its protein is CASSLGGQGSEAFF.

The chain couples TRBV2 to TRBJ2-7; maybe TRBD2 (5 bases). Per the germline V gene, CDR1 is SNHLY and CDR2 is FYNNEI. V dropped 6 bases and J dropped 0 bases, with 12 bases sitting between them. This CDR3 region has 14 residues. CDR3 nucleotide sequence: TGTGCCAGCAGAGGACGGAGGACCTCCTACGAGCAGTACTTC. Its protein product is CASRGRRTSYEQYF.